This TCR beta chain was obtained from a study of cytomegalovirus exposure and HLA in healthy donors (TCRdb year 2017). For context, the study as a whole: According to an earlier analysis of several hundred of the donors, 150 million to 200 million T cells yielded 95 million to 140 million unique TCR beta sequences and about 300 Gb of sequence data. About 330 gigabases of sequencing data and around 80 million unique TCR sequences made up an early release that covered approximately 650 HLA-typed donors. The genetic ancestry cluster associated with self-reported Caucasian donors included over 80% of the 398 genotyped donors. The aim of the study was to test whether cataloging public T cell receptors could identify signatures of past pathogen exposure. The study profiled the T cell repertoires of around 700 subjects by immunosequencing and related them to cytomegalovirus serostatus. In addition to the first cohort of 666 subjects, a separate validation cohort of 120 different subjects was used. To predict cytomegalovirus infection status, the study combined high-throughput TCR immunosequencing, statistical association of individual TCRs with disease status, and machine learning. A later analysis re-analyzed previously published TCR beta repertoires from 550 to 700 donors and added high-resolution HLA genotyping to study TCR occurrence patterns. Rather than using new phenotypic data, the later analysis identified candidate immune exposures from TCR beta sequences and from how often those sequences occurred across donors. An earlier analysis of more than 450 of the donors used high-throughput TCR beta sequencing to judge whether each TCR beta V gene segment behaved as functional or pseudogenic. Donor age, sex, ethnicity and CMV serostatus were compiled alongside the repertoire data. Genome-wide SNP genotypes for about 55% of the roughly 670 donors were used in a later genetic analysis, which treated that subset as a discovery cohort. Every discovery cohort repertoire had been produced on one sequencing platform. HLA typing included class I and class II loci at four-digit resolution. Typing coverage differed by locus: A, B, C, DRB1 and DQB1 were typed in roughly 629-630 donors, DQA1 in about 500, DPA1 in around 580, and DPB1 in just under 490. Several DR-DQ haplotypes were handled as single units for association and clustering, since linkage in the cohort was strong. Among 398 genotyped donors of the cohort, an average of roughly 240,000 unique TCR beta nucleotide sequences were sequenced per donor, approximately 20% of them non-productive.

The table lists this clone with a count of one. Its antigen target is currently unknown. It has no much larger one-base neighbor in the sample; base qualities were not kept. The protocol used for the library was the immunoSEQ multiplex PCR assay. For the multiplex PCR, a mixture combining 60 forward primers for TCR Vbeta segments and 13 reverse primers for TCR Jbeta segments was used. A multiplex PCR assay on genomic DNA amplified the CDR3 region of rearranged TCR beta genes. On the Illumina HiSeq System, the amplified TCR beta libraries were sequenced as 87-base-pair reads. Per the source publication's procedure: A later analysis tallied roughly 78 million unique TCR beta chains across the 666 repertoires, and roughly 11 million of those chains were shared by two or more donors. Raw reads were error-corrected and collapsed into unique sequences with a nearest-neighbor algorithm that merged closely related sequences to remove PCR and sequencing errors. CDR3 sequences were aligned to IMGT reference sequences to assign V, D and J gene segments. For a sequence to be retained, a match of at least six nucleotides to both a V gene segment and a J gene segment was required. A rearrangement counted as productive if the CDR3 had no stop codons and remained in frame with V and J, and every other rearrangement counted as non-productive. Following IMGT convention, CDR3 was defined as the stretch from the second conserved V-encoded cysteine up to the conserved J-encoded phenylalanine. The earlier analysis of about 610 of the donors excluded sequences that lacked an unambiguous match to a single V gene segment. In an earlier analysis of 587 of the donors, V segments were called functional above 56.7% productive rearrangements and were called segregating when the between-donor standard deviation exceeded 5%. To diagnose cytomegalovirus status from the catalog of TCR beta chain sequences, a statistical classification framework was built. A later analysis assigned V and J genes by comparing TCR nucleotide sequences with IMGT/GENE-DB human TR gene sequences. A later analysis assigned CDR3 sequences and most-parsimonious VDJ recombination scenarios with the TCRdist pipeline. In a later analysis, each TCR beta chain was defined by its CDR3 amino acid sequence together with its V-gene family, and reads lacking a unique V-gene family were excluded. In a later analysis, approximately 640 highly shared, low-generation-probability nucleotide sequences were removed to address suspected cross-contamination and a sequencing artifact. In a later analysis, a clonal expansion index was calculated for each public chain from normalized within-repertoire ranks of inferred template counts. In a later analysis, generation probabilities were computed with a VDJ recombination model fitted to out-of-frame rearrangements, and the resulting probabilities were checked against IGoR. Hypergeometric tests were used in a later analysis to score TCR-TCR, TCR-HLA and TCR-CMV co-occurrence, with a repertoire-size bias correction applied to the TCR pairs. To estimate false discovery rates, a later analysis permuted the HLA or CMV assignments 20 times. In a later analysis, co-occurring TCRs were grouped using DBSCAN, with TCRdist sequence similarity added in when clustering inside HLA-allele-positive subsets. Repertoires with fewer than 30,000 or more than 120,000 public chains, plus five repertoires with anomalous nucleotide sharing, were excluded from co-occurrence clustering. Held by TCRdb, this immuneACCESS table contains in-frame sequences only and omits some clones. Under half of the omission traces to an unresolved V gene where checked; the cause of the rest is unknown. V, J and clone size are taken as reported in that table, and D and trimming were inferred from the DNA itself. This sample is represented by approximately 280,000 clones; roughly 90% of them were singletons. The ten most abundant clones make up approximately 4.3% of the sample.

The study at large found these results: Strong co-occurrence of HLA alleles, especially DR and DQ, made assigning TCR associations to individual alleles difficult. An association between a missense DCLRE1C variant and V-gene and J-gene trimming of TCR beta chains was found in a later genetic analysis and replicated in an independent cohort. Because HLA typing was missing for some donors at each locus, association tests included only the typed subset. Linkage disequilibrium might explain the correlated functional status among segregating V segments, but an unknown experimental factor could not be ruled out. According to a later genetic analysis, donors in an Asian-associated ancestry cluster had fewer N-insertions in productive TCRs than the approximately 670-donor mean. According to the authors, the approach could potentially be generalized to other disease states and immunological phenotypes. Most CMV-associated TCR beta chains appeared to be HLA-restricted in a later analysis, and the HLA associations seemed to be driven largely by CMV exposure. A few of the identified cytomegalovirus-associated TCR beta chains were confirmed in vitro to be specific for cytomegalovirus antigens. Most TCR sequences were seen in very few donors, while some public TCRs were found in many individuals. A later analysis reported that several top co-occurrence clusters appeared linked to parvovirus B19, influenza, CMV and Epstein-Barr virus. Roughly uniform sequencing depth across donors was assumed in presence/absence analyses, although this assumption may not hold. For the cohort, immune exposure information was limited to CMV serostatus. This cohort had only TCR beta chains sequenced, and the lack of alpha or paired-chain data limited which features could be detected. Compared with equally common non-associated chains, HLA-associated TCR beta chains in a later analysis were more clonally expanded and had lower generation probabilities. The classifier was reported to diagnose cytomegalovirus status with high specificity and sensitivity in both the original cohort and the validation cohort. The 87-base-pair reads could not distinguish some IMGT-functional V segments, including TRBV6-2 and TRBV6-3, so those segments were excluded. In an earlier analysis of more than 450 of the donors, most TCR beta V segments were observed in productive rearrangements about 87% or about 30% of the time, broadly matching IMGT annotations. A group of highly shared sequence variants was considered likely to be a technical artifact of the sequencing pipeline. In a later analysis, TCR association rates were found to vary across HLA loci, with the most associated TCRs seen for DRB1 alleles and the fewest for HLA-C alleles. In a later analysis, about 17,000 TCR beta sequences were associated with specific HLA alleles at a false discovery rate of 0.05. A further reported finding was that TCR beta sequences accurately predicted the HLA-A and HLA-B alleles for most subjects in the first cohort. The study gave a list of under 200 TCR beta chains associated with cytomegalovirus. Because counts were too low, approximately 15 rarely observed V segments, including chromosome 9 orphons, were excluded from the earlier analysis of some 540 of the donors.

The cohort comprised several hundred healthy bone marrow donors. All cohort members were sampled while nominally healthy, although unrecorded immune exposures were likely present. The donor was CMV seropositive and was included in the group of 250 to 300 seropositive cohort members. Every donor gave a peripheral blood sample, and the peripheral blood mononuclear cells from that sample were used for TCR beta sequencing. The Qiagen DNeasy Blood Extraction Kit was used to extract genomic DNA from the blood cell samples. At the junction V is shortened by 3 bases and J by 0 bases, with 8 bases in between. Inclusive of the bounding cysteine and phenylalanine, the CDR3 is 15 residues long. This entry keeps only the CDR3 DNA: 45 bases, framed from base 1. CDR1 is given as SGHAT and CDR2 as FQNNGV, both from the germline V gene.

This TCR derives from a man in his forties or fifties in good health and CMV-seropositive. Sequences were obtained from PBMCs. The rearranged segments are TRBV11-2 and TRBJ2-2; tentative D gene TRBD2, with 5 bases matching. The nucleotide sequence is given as TGTGCCAGCAGCTTGCTAGCCTCGAACACCGGGGAGCTGTTTTTT. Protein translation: CASSLLASNTGELFF.